Included here is one TCR beta chain sequence, with context. Its antigen is undetermined. The CDR3 is 15 residues long. 5'RACE primed at constant segments yielded TCR alpha and TCR beta cDNA libraries bearing sample barcodes and UMIs. TCRdb re-derived calls from the 5' RACE reads in MiXCR, one entry per CDR3 protein. This table has 350,000 to 500,000 distinct CDR3 sequences, about a quarter appearing once. The sample originates from a study of T-cell memory formation after mild COVID-19. As for the study in general: For the most part, TCR clusters were specific to one donor.

The study's findings and limits: Shrinking CD4+ clones were chiefly CM and EM; CD8+ ones were chiefly EMRA.

The receptor was derived from an adult woman who had mild COVID-19 (a few samples of this study predate the infection). Cell type and time point are not known. Sequenced material: PBMCs or a T cell subset sorted from them (not recorded which). V and J are TRBV21-1 and TRBJ1-2. TRBV21-1 is a pseudogene segment. The CDR3 loop reads CAYRQPPAVFYGYTF. The CDR3 nucleotides are TGTGCCTACAGGCAACCTCCTGCGGTTTTCTATGGCTACACCTTC.